This T cell receptor beta chain was recovered during a study of blood T cell repertoires in COVID-19. The wider study: PBMCs, B-cell-depleted T cells, or T cells were the source of the cDNA or gDNA that made up the material.

Trimming took off 3 bases at V and 1 base at J, with 13 bases between the two ends. CDR1 and CDR2 from the germline V gene are LGHNA and YSLEER. CDR3 length: 17 amino acids. Under the authors' procedure: Reference gene primer amplification gave estimated nucleated cell counts. Repertoires were generated with immunoSEQ multiplex PCR, while TCRdb's copy carries only in-frame clones and drops some. V and J calls and clone size come straight from that table; D and trimming were deduced from the DNA. Among approximately 250,000 clones, over 75% were seen once, and the ten largest hold roughly a tenth. Followed longitudinally, the Seattle patients had been enrolled during active infection.

This TCR came from a woman in her 70s with COVID-19, enrolled during active disease. The chain has TRBV4-3 and TRBJ2-6; D is perhaps TRBD2 (6 bases). The source material was peripheral blood. The CDR3 loop reads CASSHPGGGSGANVLTF. The CDR3 DNA is TGCGCCAGCAGCCACCCCGGTGGGGGGTCTGGGGCCAACGTCCTGACTTTC.